This T cell receptor beta chain was recovered during a study of shared clonotypes between healthy human individuals. The study's findings and limits: Clonotype sharing among the donors was expected to vary with sequencing depth.

Each unsorted PBMC replicate got 300 ng genomic DNA, approximately 29,000 genomes. Unsorted PBMC DNA went through sequencing on ten immunoSEQ deep assay plates. Repertoires were generated with immunoSEQ multiplex PCR, while TCRdb's copy carries only in-frame clones and drops some. The table has 500,000 to 650,000 clones, around 80% seen once. Roughly 93 million PBMCs supplied genomic DNA for unsorted samples. The CDR3 spans 16 residues. Germline lookup yields CDR1 LNHDA and CDR2 SQIVND (reference sequence). The V end lost 3 bases, the J end lost 7 bases, and 18 bases lay between the germline ends. As concerns this clone: What it recognizes is unknown.

This TCR was recovered from a woman in her forties in good health. Some clones in this sample may be carry-over from other donors' samples. The sample comprised PBMCs. The genes are TRBV19 and TRBJ1-4, with D tentatively TRBD1 (6 bases). In DNA form, the CDR3 reads TGTGCCAGTAGTATCAAGGGGACACCAACGGGTGAAAAACTGTTTTTT. This encodes CASSIKGTPTGEKLFF.